The 17 T cell receptor beta chains in this list originate from one sample, sequenced in a study of OX40 agonist ivuxolimab in advanced cancers. The library was produced with the immunoSEQ multiplex PCR assay. TCRdb obtained this table from immuneACCESS and retained in-frame rearrangements with V and J assigned. These tables miss some clones; where compared with another copy, unresolved V genes account for less than half of the shortfall, and the remainder is unexplained. The sample includes about 27,000 clones, with roughly four fifths observed a single time. Clones ranked in the top ten supply roughly 23% of the sample. This sample comprised CD4+ or CD8+ T cells sorted from blood, obtained in a trial of the OX40 agonist ivuxolimab. Receptors were obtained from an adult with an advanced solid tumor such as melanoma, head and neck, liver or kidney cancer.

The rearrangement links TRBV9 to TRBJ2-5; the D is unclear. CDR1 SGDLS and CDR2 YYNGEE come from the germline V gene. The CDR3 spans 15 residues. V lost 0 bases and J 5 bases, leaving 14 bases between the germline ends. Here the CDR3 DNA reads TGTGCCAGCAGCGTAGCGCCATCCACCGCGGAGACCCAGTACTTC. As protein: CASSVAPSTAETQYF.

The chain carries TRBV11-2 and TRBJ2-7; D remains unclear. Per germline, CDR1 SGHAT and CDR2 FQNNGV. Deletions cut 3 bases from V and 0 bases from J, with 15 bases between. This CDR3 contains 16 residues. The CDR3 spells CASSFSPEESSYEQYF. The CDR3 DNA reads as TGTGCCAGCAGCTTCTCCCCCGAAGAGAGCTCCTACGAGCAGTACTTC.

By proportion, this clone is medium-sized. This chain joins TRBV27 and TRBJ2-5; 13 bases are a match to TRBD2. Germline values: CDR1 MNHEY, CDR2 SMNVEV (reference sequence). The CDR3 totals 14 residues. V lost 6 bases, J lost 5 bases, and 3 bases stayed unmatched. CDR3 region: CASRLAGGLETQYF. CDR3 nucleotides: TGTGCCAGCAGACTAGCGGGGGGGCTGGAGACCCAGTACTTC.

This chain links TRBV29-1 with TRBJ2-6; a possible D gene is TRBD1 (6 bases). The CDR3 consists of 16 residues. In germline, CDR1 is SQVTM, CDR2 ANQGSEA. V lost 5 bases to trimming and J lost 4 bases, with 18 bases between them. The CDR3 region has the DNA TGCAGCGTTAGAAACAGGGCAGGGTCAGGGGCCAACGTCCTGACTTTC. Amino acid sequence: CSVRNRAGSGANVLTF.

V gene TRBV9 combines with J gene TRBJ2-7; tentative D call: TRBD1 (6 bases). Looked up from germline, CDR1 is SGDLS and CDR2 is YYNGEE. Trimming shortened V by 0 bases and J by 5 bases, and 15 bases separated the two germline ends. The CDR3 is 15 residues long. CDR3 sequence reads: CASSVGQAFVDEQYF. CDR3 sequence (DNA): TGTGCCAGCAGCGTAGGACAGGCCTTCGTCGACGAGCAGTACTTC.

This chain links TRBV4-1 with TRBJ1-5, with D perhaps matching TRBD1 (5 bases). CDR1 and CDR2 from the germline V gene are MGHRA and YSYEKL. Between the trimmed V and J ends, which lost 0 bases and 6 bases, there was a span of 9 bases. This CDR3 spans 14 amino acids. The CDR3 sequence is CASSQEGVAQPQHF. The CDR3 coding sequence is TGCGCCAGCAGCCAAGAGGGGGTAGCTCAGCCCCAGCATTTT.

This chain uses TRBV2 with TRBJ1-5; D uncertain. The germline V gene encodes CDR1 SNHLY and CDR2 FYNNEI. Trimming removed 1 base from V and 0 bases from J, with 1 base in between. The CDR3 spans 13 residues. The CDR3 region is CASSEGSNQPQHF. The CDR3 DNA reads TGTGCCAGCAGTGAAGGTAGCAATCAGCCCCAGCATTTT.

This clone was found a few times. CDR3 nucleotides: TGTGCCAGCAGTTTAGCGGGACTCGACACCGGGGAGCTGTTTTTT. Amino acid sequence: CASSLAGLDTGELFF. The V and J genes are TRBV9 and TRBJ2-2; TRBD2 aligns across 8 bases. Germline V gene lookup returns CDR1 SGDLS and CDR2 YYNGEE. The trim removed 5 bases at V and 3 bases at J, leaving 6 bases unmatched. The CDR3 has 15 residues.

The V gene is TRBV7-9, the J gene TRBJ2-5; 12 bases agree with TRBD2. J gave up 1 base and V 5 bases, and 5 bases lay outside the gene matches. This CDR3 comprises 16 residues. The germline CDR1 and CDR2 sequences are SEHNR and FQNEAQ (reference sequence). The CDR3 DNA reads as TGTGCCAGCAGCCCCCCACTAGCGGGGGGCCAAGAGACCCAGTACTTC. It yields the protein CASSPPLAGGQETQYF.

This rearrangement joins TRBV5-8 to TRBJ2-7; 7 bases agree with TRBD2. CDR1 and CDR2 (germline): SGHTS, YDEGEE. With 5 bases clipped from V and 7 bases from J, the junction kept 9 bases outside the gene matches. The CDR3 covers 13 residues. CDR3 bases: TGTGCCAGCAGGGCTAGGAGGGAGGGAGAGCAGTACTTC. Amino acids: CASRARREGEQYF.

This clone showed up just a few times. V gene TRBV19 combines with J gene TRBJ1-6; D is undetermined. The CDR3 sequence is 14 residues long. V lost 3 bases and J 7 bases, leaving 10 bases between the germline ends. Germline V lookup: CDR1 LNHDA, CDR2 SQIVND (reference sequence). The CDR3 DNA follows: TGTGCCAGTAGTATGGACGCCTTGAATTCACCCCTCCACTTT. Its translation: CASSMDALNSPLHF. The variable domain in full, with the rest retrieved from reference TRBV19 and TRBJ1-6, is DGGITQSPKYLFRKEGQNVTLSCEQNLNHDAMYWYRQDPGQGLRLIYYSQIVNDFQKGDIAEGYSVSREKKESFPLTVTSAQKNPTAFYLCASSMDALNSPLHFGNGTRLTVT.

CDR3 nucleotide sequence: TGTGCCAGCAGCTTAGACCCAGGAGGGGTATTGGGGTATGGCTACACCTTC. It encodes CASSLDPGGVLGYGYTF. The genes are TRBV11-2 and TRBJ1-2; tentatively, D is TRBD1 (5 bases). The CDR3 is 17 residues long. The germline CDR1 and CDR2 sequences are SGHAT and FQNNGV. Trimming removed 0 bases from V and 5 bases from J, with 19 bases in between.

This clone was recorded only once. V usage is TRBV4-1 and J usage is TRBJ2-7, with 10 bases identical to TRBD1. Trimming cost V 4 bases and J 6 bases; bases outside gene matches: 6. Germline lookup yields CDR1 MGHRA and CDR2 YSYEKL. This CDR3 comprises 14 residues. This CDR3 reads CASSPTGDRGEQYF. The CDR3 bases are TGCGCCAGCAGCCCAACCGGGGACAGGGGCGAGCAGTACTTC.

This chain joins TRBV6-5 and TRBJ2-7; D is unclear. V lost 2 bases and J lost 4, with 12 bases in between. CDR1 and CDR2 from the germline V gene are MNHEY and SVGAGI. The CDR3 is 14 residues long. The CDR3 coding sequence is TGTGCCAGCAGTTACGCGTATATGTCGTACGAGCAGTACTTC. Translated, it gives CASSYAYMSYEQYF.

This clone was detected once. The chain links TRBV5-1 to TRBJ2-7; D may be TRBD2 (5 bases). The CDR3 has 13 amino acids. The germline V gene has CDR1 SGHRS and CDR2 YFSETQ. V gave up 2 bases and J gave up 0 bases, with 6 bases separating them. CDR3 nucleotide sequence: TGCGCCAGCAGCTTCCGGGGCTCCTACGAGCAGTACTTC. This encodes CASSFRGSYEQYF. Full variable domain (remainder filled in from reference TRBV5-1 and TRBJ2-7): KAGVTQTPRYLIKTRGQQVTLSCSPISGHRSVSWYQQTPGQGLQFLFEYFSETQRNKGNFPGRFSGRQFSNSRSEMNVSTLELGDSALYLCASSFRGSYEQYFGPGTRLTVT.

This rearrangement joins TRBV9 to TRBJ2-1; no clear D gene. V lost 0 bases and J lost 6, with 13 bases in between. The CDR3 sequence is 15 residues long. The germline gives CDR1 SGDLS, CDR2 YYNGEE. Here the CDR3 DNA reads TGTGCCAGCAGCGTAGGTACTAAACCTCTCAATGAGCAGTTCTTC. This translates into CASSVGTKPLNEQFF.

This CDR3 reads CASSLGVGGSGNTIYF. CDR3 in DNA: TGTGCCAGCAGCTTGGGGGTAGGGGGCTCTGGAAACACCATATATTTT. V gene TRBV5-5 combines with J gene TRBJ1-3, with TRBD1 as a possible D gene (6 bases). Germline assignment: CDR1 SGHKS and CDR2 YYEKEE (reference sequence). The CDR3 is 16 amino acids. The V and J ends lost 0 bases and 0 bases respectively, with 10 bases between them.